This entry lists 30 T cell receptor beta chains sequenced from one sample in a study of glioma-infiltrating T cells (dated by TCRdb to the mid-2010s). Sequencing instrument: Illumina MiSeq. The iRepertoire nested amplicon-rescue multiplex PCR (arm-PCR) platform was used to amplify TCR alpha and beta CDR3 regions from RNA. TCRdb reprocessed the public reads (quality trimming at Q25 with fastp, clone calling with MiXCR) and kept in-frame beta chains. Rows are combined by CDR3 protein, so each entry shows the most common genes and DNA. The sample table contains about 180,000 distinct CDR3 sequences; only one count was recorded for 43% of them. Jointly, the top ten make up around 4.9% of the sample. The sample consisted of glioma tissue, nonneoplastic brain tissue, or PBMCs (not recorded which). The receptors stem from a human donor with low-grade glioma or glioblastoma, undergoing nonglioma brain surgery, or in good health (not recorded which).

This clonotype was counted many times. The chain joins TRBV10-3 to TRBJ2-7; D not certain. V lost 0 bases and J 6 bases, leaving 15 bases between the germline ends. The CDR3 covers 15 residues. Germline CDR1 is ENHRY and CDR2 is SYGVKD. CDR3 DNA: TGTGCCATCAGTGAGTCGGCCCCCGGTCTTTTCGAGCAGTACTTC. Protein sequence: CAISESAPGLFEQYF.

Worth noting for this clonotype: The junction does not match germline at one end; this may be a read error. V and J are TRBV7-9 and TRBJ1-5; D is unclear. The CDR3 has 13 amino acids. Looked up from germline, CDR1 is SEHNR and CDR2 is FQNEAQ (reference sequence). CDR3 sequence: CASSLRVDQRQHF. The CDR3 bases are TGTGCCAGCAGCTTGAGGGTAGATCAGCGCCAGCATTTT.

This sequence joins TRBV7-2 and TRBJ2-7, with 10 positions matching TRBD2. The CDR3 spans 15 residues. The germline V gene encodes CDR1 SGHTA and CDR2 FQGNSA. V shed 5 bases and J 2 bases; nucleotides not matched to a gene: 6. CDR3 coding DNA: TGTGCCAGCAGCCCACAACTAGCGGGACCCTACGAGCAGTACTTC. Translating gives CASSPQLAGPYEQYF.

Within the sample, this clonotype is medium-sized. The CDR3 DNA sequence: TGTGCCAGCAGTTCCACCCTCTTTAATCAGCCCCAGCATTTT. Residues: CASSSTLFNQPQHF. This rearrangement joins TRBV28 to TRBJ1-5; D gene unclear. From germline, CDR1 is MDHEN and CDR2 SYDVKM. The CDR3 runs 14 residues. Trimming left V 4 bases short and J 4 bases short, with 11 bases between.

Remarks on this clonotype: The junction does not match germline at one end; this may be a read error. This chain joins TRBV11-2 and TRBJ2-1, with D perhaps TRBD1 (6 bases). The CDR3 has 13 amino acids. Per the germline V gene, CDR1 is SGHAT and CDR2 is FQNNGV. The CDR3 here is CASRGHLNNEQLF. Written as DNA, the CDR3 is TGTGCCAGCAGGGGACATCTCAACAATGAGCAGCTCTTC.

Remarks on this clonotype: A read error is possible here, since a much larger clone lies one base away. The chain joins TRBV20-1 to TRBJ1-2; D is unresolved. V was clipped by 5 bases and J by 4 bases, with 17 bases between them. This CDR3 has 14 amino acids. Looked up from germline, CDR1 is DFQATT and CDR2 is SNEGSKA (reference sequence). CDR3 sequence reads: CSAGGASFLYGYTF. The CDR3 bases are TGCAGTGCTGGAGGTGCCTCATTTCTCTATGGCTACACCTTC.

This clonotype was detected a few times. The chain couples TRBV3-1 to TRBJ2-7; no clear D gene. V shed 2 bases and J shed 4 bases, with 12 bases lying between them. The CDR3 loop spans 14 amino acids. Germline V lookup: CDR1 LGHDT, CDR2 YNNKEL (reference sequence). As DNA, the CDR3 is TGTGCCAGCAGCCAAAGGACCATCAAATACGAGCAGTACTTC. It yields the protein CASSQRTIKYEQYF.

In regard to this clonotype: This may be a read error, as it is one base from a much larger clone. The J gene is TRBJ2-1, the V gene TRBV15; tentatively, D is TRBD2 (5 bases). CDR1 LNHNV and CDR2 YYDKDF come from the germline V gene (reference sequence). Trimming took 4 bases from V and 6 from J, leaving 16 bases between them. The CDR3 length is 15 residues. CDR3 bases: TGTGCCACCAGCATGTCCCCGGCAGCGGTCAATGAGCAGTTCTTC. This encodes CATSMSPAAVNEQFF.

Concerning this clonotype itself: This clone may be a read error of a much larger clone one base away. This chain uses TRBV10-3 with TRBJ1-1, with TRBD1 matching 9 bases. Germline CDR1 ENHRY, CDR2 SYGVKD. CDR3 size: 14 residues. In DNA, the CDR3 is TGTGCCATCAGCTACGACAGGGGGAACACTAAAGCTTTCTTT. Translating gives CAISYDRGNTKAFF.

This clonotype was seen repeatedly, ten times or more. The chain is built from TRBV12-3 or TRBV12-4 and TRBJ1-1; no clear D gene. This CDR3 is built from 15 residues. V was shortened by 3 bases and J by 1 base, with 12 bases between the two germline ends. CDR3 nucleotides: TGTGCCAGCAGTTTGGCGTTAGGATCGAACACTGAAGCTTTCTTT. It is translated as CASSLALGSNTEAFF.

This clonotype showed up many times. The chain employs TRBV7-2 and TRBJ2-5; the D is unclear. Germline CDR1 reads SGHTA; CDR2 reads FQGNSA. The CDR3 sequence is 12 residues long. V was pared by 6 bases and J by 3 bases, with 8 bases between. CDR3 sequence reads: CASSLTEETQYF. The DNA for the CDR3 is TGTGCCAGCAGTTTAACAGAAGAGACCCAGTACTTC. The full variable domain, with the rest looked up from reference TRBV7-2 and TRBJ2-5, is GAGVSQSPSNKVTEKGKDVELRCDPISGHTALYWYRQSLGQGLEFLIYFQGNSAPDKSGLPSDRFSAERTGGSVSTLTIQRTQQEDSAVYLCASSLTEETQYFGPGTRLLVL.

With respect to this clonotype: A clone one base away is much larger, so this may be a read error. The chain combines TRBV28 with TRBJ2-5; D possibly uses TRBD1 or TRBD2 (5 bases each). Germline V lookup: CDR1 MDHEN, CDR2 SYDVKM. The CDR3 is made up of 15 amino acids. V was shortened by 2 bases and J by 8 bases, with 18 bases between the two germline ends. The CDR3 DNA is TGTGCCAGCAGTTTAAAGGGTTCGGGACGAGATACCCAGTACTTC. It is translated as CASSLKGSGRDTQYF.

At least ten counts were recorded for this clonotype. The genes are TRBV7-9 and TRBJ1-5, with 9 nucleotides matching TRBD1. V was clipped by 10 bases and J by 11 bases; unmatched bases: 9. There are 12 residues in the CDR3. Looked up from germline, CDR1 is SEHNR and CDR2 is FQNEAQ (reference sequence). CDR3 DNA sequence: TGTGCCATAGGGGGACAGGGTCAATCCCAGCATTTT. It codes for CAIGGQGQSQHF.

This clonotype was counted many times. The V gene is TRBV19, the J gene TRBJ1-5, with TRBD1 identical over 7 bases. V was clipped by 6 bases and J by 5 bases; unmatched bases: 16. The CDR3 runs 17 residues. Per germline, CDR1 LNHDA and CDR2 SQIVND (reference sequence). The CDR3 loop is CASSRRVGQVVDQPQHF. CDR3 in DNA: TGTGCCAGTAGCCGGCGGGTCGGACAGGTAGTAGATCAGCCCCAGCATTTT.

This clonotype was recorded once. Being one base from a much bigger clone, this may be a read error. The chain has TRBV28 and TRBJ2-4; D is possibly TRBD1 (6 bases). In germline, CDR1 is MDHEN, CDR2 SYDVKM. This CDR3 is built from 18 residues. The CDR3 protein is CARSSKSIRTAKEDIQYF. CDR3 nucleotides: TGTGCCAGAAGTTCCAAATCTATTAGGACAGCTAAAGAGGACATTCAGTACTTC.

The chain carries TRBV6-4 and TRBJ2-1; 7 positions agree with TRBD2. The V gene's germline CDR1 is MRHNA and CDR2 SNTAGT. The V segment lost 0 bases and the J segment 11 bases; nucleotides outside the gene matches: 10. There are 15 residues in the CDR3. The CDR3 DNA reads as TGTGCCAGCAGTGACTCGGGGGGGAAGGCCGATAAGCAGTTCTTC. Translating gives CASSDSGGKADKQFF.

For this clonotype: A read error may explain this, as a much larger clone is one base away. V and J are TRBV4-1 and TRBJ2-3, with 15 bases identical to TRBD2. The CDR3 totals 23 residues. Germline lookup yields CDR1 MGHRA and CDR2 YSYEKL. With 2 bases clipped from V and 0 bases from J, the junction kept 18 bases outside the gene matches. CDR3 in DNA: TGCGCCAGCAGCCAACCACCCCGGGACAGGGGACTAGCGGGAGGCCGAAGCACAGATACGCAGTATTTT. Translating gives CASSQPPRDRGLAGGRSTDTQYF.

A word on this clonotype: A much larger clone differs from this one at a single base, so this may be a read error. This chain uses TRBV7-2 with TRBJ2-7, with TRBD2 matching over 7 bases. The germline V gene encodes CDR1 SGHTA and CDR2 FQGNSA. This CDR3 is 15 amino acids long. Written as DNA, the CDR3 is TGTGCCAGCAGCTTAGACGGCGGGAGTATGCGCGAGCGGTACTTC. Its protein product is CASSLDGGSMRERYF. The full variable domain, completed using reference TRBV7-2 and TRBJ2-7, is GAGVSQSPSNKVTEKGKDVELRCDPISGHTALYWYRQSLGQGLEFLIYFQGNSAPDKSGLPSDRFSAERTGGSVSTLTIQRTQQEDSAVYLCASSLDGGSMRERYFGPGTRLTVT.

The chain couples TRBV28 to TRBJ1-5; D remains ambiguous. Germline values: CDR1 MDHEN, CDR2 SYDVKM. Trimming pared 5 bases from V and 8 bases from J, leaving 19 bases between. The CDR3 consists of 15 residues. The CDR3 is CASSRPQFLGKPQHF. CDR3 coding DNA: TGTGCCAGCAGTCGCCCACAGTTTTTAGGGAAGCCCCAGCATTTT.

To note about this clonotype: This sequence may be a read error, since a much larger clone differs from it by one base. The chain is built from TRBV19 and TRBJ1-6; the D is unclear. V lost 6 bases, J lost 8 bases, and 8 bases lay in between. Germline V CDR1 and CDR2: LNHDA, SQIVND (reference sequence). CDR3 length equals 12 residues. This CDR3 reads CASSLIYSPLHF. CDR3 sequence (DNA): TGTGCCAGTAGCCTAATCTATTCACCCCTCCACTTT.

This clonotype has more than one count but fewer than ten. The chain uses TRBV12-3 or TRBV12-4 and TRBJ2-1; TRBD1 matches at 11 bases. J was trimmed by 6 bases and V by 5 bases; bases with no gene match: 6. The CDR3 length is 15 residues. The CDR3 nucleotides are TGTGCCAGCAGTCTGGACAGGGGGCTATTCAATGAGCAGTTCTTC. This translates into CASSLDRGLFNEQFF.

This clonotype was observed at least ten times. This chain connects TRBV19 to TRBJ1-2; no firm D call. There are 14 residues in the CDR3. Germline CDR1 is LNHDA and CDR2 is SQIVND (reference sequence). Between the trimmed V and J ends, which lost 3 bases and 2 bases, there was a span of 10 bases. DNA of the CDR3: TGTGCCAGTAGTATTCAACGTACCAACTATGGCTACACCTTC. As protein: CASSIQRTNYGYTF.

On this clonotype: Being one base from a much bigger clone, this may be a read error. The missing conserved phenylalanine or tryptophan at the end of this CDR3 makes a read error likely. The DNA is omitted, as the CDR3 cannot be located on it reliably, and the CDR3 follows TCRdb's listing. V usage is TRBV6-6 and J usage is TRBJ2-3; the table's D call TRBD1 went unverified against the DNA. Germline-derived CDR1 and CDR2 are MNHNY and SVGAGI (reference sequence). The CDR3 numbers 16 amino acids, ends counted. CDR3 loop: CASSYSPLGQVETQYY.

This clonotype was seen a few times. CDR3 in amino acids: CASSEGTGPGNGYTF. The CDR3 DNA reads TGTGCCAGTAGTGAGGGGACAGGGCCAGGAAATGGCTACACCTTC. The chain joins TRBV19 to TRBJ1-2; 9 nucleotides align to TRBD1. This CDR3 comprises 15 residues. V was clipped by 5 bases and J by 6 bases; unmatched bases: 10. From germline, CDR1 is LNHDA and CDR2 SQIVND (reference sequence).

This clonotype was detected many times. The chain couples TRBV6-2 or TRBV6-3 to TRBJ2-4; D tentatively fits TRBD1 or TRBD2 (5 bases each). The length of the CDR3 is 21 residues. The germline CDR1 and CDR2 sequences are MNHEY and SVGEGT. The V and J ends lost 2 bases and 1 base respectively, with 27 bases between them. This CDR3 reads CASSYRYMGDGSLMAKNIQYF. CDR3 sequence (DNA): TGTGCCAGCAGTTACCGTTACATGGGGGATGGATCTCTTATGGCCAAAAACATTCAGTACTTC.

Concerning this clonotype itself: This may arise from a read error, as a much more abundant clone is one base away. The chain couples TRBV10-3 to TRBJ1-2; no clear D gene. The CDR3 consists of 11 residues. Trimming took 7 bases from V and 2 from J, leaving 5 bases between them. Germline loops: CDR1 ENHRY, CDR2 SYGVKD. In DNA form, the CDR3 reads TGTGCCATCATGAGCAACTATGGCTACACCTTC. Amino acid sequence: CAIMSNYGYTF.

The gene calls are TRBV19 and TRBJ1-1; maybe TRBD1 (6 bases). Germline V gene sequence: CDR1 LNHDA, CDR2 SQIVND (reference sequence). V dropped 9 bases and J dropped 8 bases, with 16 bases sitting between them. This CDR3 is built from 12 residues. CDR3 sequence reads: CASRTEQSEAFF. DNA for the CDR3: TGTGCCAGCCGGACAGAGCAATCAGAAGCTTTCTTT. The entire variable domain, with the rest obtained from reference TRBV19 and TRBJ1-1, is as follows: DGGITQSPKYLFRKEGQNVTLSCEQNLNHDAMYWYRQDPGQGLRLIYYSQIVNDFQKGDIAEGYSVSREKKESFPLTVTSAQKNPTAFYLCASRTEQSEAFFGQGTRLTVV.

This clonotype was observed at least ten times. This sequence joins TRBV19 and TRBJ2-7; D is uncertain. The CDR3 has 14 residues. Trimming stripped 3 bases from V and 1 base from J, with 10 bases between. CDR1 and CDR2 (germline): LNHDA, SQIVND (reference sequence). The CDR3 loop is CASSISVGSYEQYF. In DNA, the CDR3 is TGTGCCAGTAGTATTTCGGTAGGATCCTACGAGCAGTACTTC.

The chain joins TRBV12-3 or TRBV12-4 to TRBJ1-3, with a tentative D call TRBD1 (5 bases). The CDR3 has 16 amino acids. V was pared by 6 bases and J by 0 bases, with 15 bases between. CDR3 loop: CASRRDLAASGNTIYF. As DNA, the CDR3 is TGTGCCAGCAGGCGGGACCTTGCGGCCTCTGGAAACACCATATATTTT.

This clonotype was recorded a few times. This could be a read error, since a much larger clone is one nucleotide away. The chain employs TRBV20-1 and TRBJ1-1, with D possibly TRBD1 on 5 matching bases. Between the trimmed V and J ends, which lost 6 bases and 3 bases, there was a span of 23 bases. The CDR3 loop spans 16 amino acids. In germline, CDR1 is DFQATT, CDR2 SNEGSKA (reference sequence). The CDR3 DNA reads as TGCAGTGCGGGAGGGGAGGGCAGGGAGAGTTACACTGAAGCTTTCTTT. This gives the protein CSAGGEGRESYTEAFF.